This T cell receptor beta chain was obtained from a study of T cell repertoires in cytomegalovirus infection. Study in general: Through public TCR beta signatures, both CMV infection and matching HLA type were indicated.

TCRdb re-called the reads with MiXCR, one entry per CDR3 protein. The data contain some 270,000 distinct CDR3 sequences, about 18% of them singletons. General study findings and limits: Clonotypes of TCR beta that were HLA-C-restricted and CMV-specific dominated the ex vivo response.

This clonotype came up a few times. What it recognizes is unknown. Germline lookup yields CDR1 MNHEY and CDR2 SVGEGT. This CDR3 spans 14 amino acids. The V and J ends lost 2 bases and 1 base respectively, with 8 bases between them. This receptor was taken from a human donor in good health (CMV status not recorded). Some clones in this sample may be carry-over from other donors' samples. V is TRBV6-2 or TRBV6-3 and J is TRBJ1-1, with D unresolved. The sequencing sample was made of CD8+ T cells from PBMCs. The CDR3 region has the DNA TGTGCCAGCAGTTACACCCCAGGGAACACTGAAGCTTTCTTT. Translation: CASSYTPGNTEAFF.